Listed below are T cell receptor beta chains from one sample, sequenced in a study of human T cells and chemical hapten exposure. TCRdb re-called the RACE reads through MiXCR, storing one row per CDR3 protein. The table shows approximately 88,000 distinct CDR3 sequences, with 10% to 15% occurring only once. This sample comprised whole blood, obtained in connection with sensitization to the hapten diphenylcyclopropenone (DPC). The receptors were sampled from a woman aged 50 to 60 with alopecia areata. Some clones in this sample may be carry-over from other donors' samples. Each CDR3 is given with its conserved first and last residue. D genes are given only for firm matches. Part of the rows lack a size; the others show once, few, many or a class for expanded clones.

V gene	clone size	D gene	J gene	CDR3 protein
TRBV4-2	NA	NA	TRBJ1-2	CASSPKRGQPGYTF
TRBV29-1	many	NA	TRBJ2-1	CSVKLPGGGNEQFF
TRBV11-2	many	TRBD2	TRBJ2-1	CASSLVGGSLYNEQFF
TRBV14	NA	NA	TRBJ2-7	CASSRRLTYEQYF
TRBV2	NA	NA	TRBJ1-1	CASNRENTEAFF
TRBV11-2	many	NA	TRBJ2-7	CASSSITTGHEQYF
TRBV13	many	NA	TRBJ2-5	CASSSRGPQETQYF
TRBV20-1	few	NA	TRBJ1-2	CSAISGMHYGYTF
TRBV11-2	NA	NA	TRBJ1-2	CASSFRGGYTF
TRBV10-3	NA	TRBD1	TRBJ1-6	CAIRTGENSPLHF
TRBV19	NA	NA	TRBJ1-5	CASSPRDLFQPQHF
TRBV18	many	NA	TRBJ2-2	CASSPRTGAVTGELFF
TRBV2	few	TRBD1	TRBJ2-1	CASSLSQTGSDSYNEQFF
TRBV21-1	few	NA	TRBJ2-7	CASSKSTPGLQGSYEQYF
TRBV7-9	few	NA	TRBJ1-6	CASSLVSGETSPLHF
TRBV29-1	NA	TRBD1	TRBJ2-7	CSVETGTGIYEQYF
TRBV7-9	many	TRBD2	TRBJ2-7	CASSLRGLAGIPSYEQYF
TRBV30	many	TRBD1	TRBJ1-2	CAWSVQGANYGYTF
TRBV13	few	TRBD1	TRBJ1-6	CASGGQGADSPLHF
TRBV20-1	NA	NA	TRBJ2-7	CSATGRDGSYEQYF
TRBV29-1	NA	NA	TRBJ2-7	CSVAVGGGSYEQYF
TRBV3-1	NA	NA	TRBJ2-7	CASSRDSYEQYF
TRBV20-1	few	TRBD2	TRBJ2-7	CSARAGGPHEQYF
TRBV28	many	TRBD1	TRBJ1-6	CASRGTGGANSPLHF
TRBV2	NA	TRBD1	TRBJ2-3	CASSGQGGTDTQYF
TRBV7-3	many	NA	TRBJ1-1	CASSPTRSGLAEAFF
TRBV20-1	NA	NA	TRBJ1-2	CSARDEKSIGYTF
TRBV29-1	NA	NA	TRBJ1-6	CSVCDSGNSPLHF
TRBV11-2	many	TRBD1	TRBJ1-1	CASSLGQGPWNTEAFF
TRBV9	many	TRBD2	TRBJ2-2	CASSGGLAGVGELFF
TRBV5-1	few	NA	TRBJ2-2	CASSLSATGELFF
TRBV7-2	many	NA	TRBJ2-5	CASSPWGIQETQYF
TRBV24-1	many	TRBD2	TRBJ2-1	CATSDLPGGSNEQFF
TRBV2	many	TRBD2	TRBJ2-1	CASSLSGSPLNEQFF
TRBV12-3/TRBV12-4	NA	NA	TRBJ2-2	CASSSLGITGELFF
TRBV27	many	NA	TRBJ1-5	CASSWGPNQPQHF
TRBV29-1	few	NA	TRBJ2-5	CSVEGGRDQETQYF
TRBV29-1	few	NA	TRBJ1-1	CSVGVRVTEAFF
TRBV20-1	many	TRBD1	TRBJ1-3	CSAWDRGSGNTIYF
TRBV9	NA	TRBD2	TRBJ2-2	CASSPGGTANTGELFF
TRBV19	NA	NA	TRBJ1-4	CASSIEGRTANEKLFF
TRBV7-2	NA	NA	TRBJ1-4	CASSQRASFATNEKLFF
TRBV20-1	NA	TRBD2	TRBJ2-7	CSARIAGGPQYF